This T cell receptor beta chain was retrieved from a study of blood T cell repertoires in COVID-19. Across the study: Italy, Spain and the United States were the sources of the convalescent and acute COVID-19 samples. T cells, B-cell-depleted T cells, or PBMCs supplied cDNA or gDNA.

The assay was immunoSEQ multiplex PCR, and TCRdb's table has in-frame clones only and misses some. In the table there are tens of thousands of clones, around nine tenths of which are singletons. Patients of the Seattle cohort, enrolled during active infection, were followed longitudinally. Source material: peripheral blood. The sequence was collected from a man in his sixties with COVID-19, enrolled during active disease.

For the CDR3, the DNA is TGTGCCAGTAGGCAGTATTATAGCGGGAGGGCCATCTACAATGAGCAGTTCTTC. Translation: CASRQYYSGRAIYNEQFF. The chain uses TRBV19 and TRBJ2-1; 11 bases map to TRBD2. CDR3 size: 18 residues. Per the germline V gene, CDR1 is LNHDA and CDR2 is SQIVND (reference sequence). V dropped 6 bases and J dropped 3; count of bases not matched to a gene: 13.